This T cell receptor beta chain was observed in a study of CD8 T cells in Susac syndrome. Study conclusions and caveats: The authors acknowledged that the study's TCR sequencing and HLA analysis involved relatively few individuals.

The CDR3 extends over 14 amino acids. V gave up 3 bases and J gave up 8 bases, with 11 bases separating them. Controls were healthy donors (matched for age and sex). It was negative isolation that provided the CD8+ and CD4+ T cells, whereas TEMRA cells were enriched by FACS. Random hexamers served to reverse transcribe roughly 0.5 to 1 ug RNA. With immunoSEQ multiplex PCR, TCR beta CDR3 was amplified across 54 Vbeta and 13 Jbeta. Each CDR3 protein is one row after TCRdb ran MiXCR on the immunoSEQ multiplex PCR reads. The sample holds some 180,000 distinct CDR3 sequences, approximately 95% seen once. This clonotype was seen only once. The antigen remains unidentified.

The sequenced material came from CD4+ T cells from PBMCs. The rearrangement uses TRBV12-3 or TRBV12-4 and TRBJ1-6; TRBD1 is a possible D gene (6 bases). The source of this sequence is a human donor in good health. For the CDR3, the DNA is TGTGCCAGCAGTTTGGCAGGGGCGGATTCACCCCTCCACTTT. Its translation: CASSLAGADSPLHF.